A selection of T cell receptor beta chains follows, all from one sample in a study of chemoradiotherapy in HPV16-positive cancers. The repertoire was sequenced with immunoSEQ multiplex PCR; TCRdb's copy has only in-frame clones and lacks some. The data contain tens of thousands of clones, 86% of them singletons. The sequencing here drew on blood, taken from a patient who underwent chemoradiotherapy. The receptors were gathered from a human donor with HPV-associated anogenital cancer. Each CDR3 is given without its conserved first and last residue. Fields, in order: CDR3 length, J gene, V gene, CDR3 protein.

10,TRBJ1-2,TRBV7-9,ASSSLGGGYT
13,TRBJ1-6,TRBV6-6,ASSTDRGADSPLH
11,TRBJ1-1,TRBV11-2,ASSSGTNTEAF
14,TRBJ1-6,TRBV6-1,ASSAGGLRYNSPLH
14,TRBJ2-3,TRBV7-6,ASSLAFQGAADTQY
14,TRBJ1-2,TRBV4-1,ASSQEIWRGEDGYT
19,TRBJ2-7,TRBV7-6,ASSLSPLVTSPHKGTYEQY
12,TRBJ2-7,TRBV7-2,ASSSSTGFYEQY
16,TRBJ1-5,TRBV5-5,ASSHGFLARASNQPQH
14,TRBJ2-7,TRBV23-1,ASSQIASGVSYEQY
14,TRBJ1-6,TRBV12-5,ASGGTYPGHRSPLH
13,TRBJ2-7,TRBV6-5,ASSYSVYQGYEQY
10,TRBJ1-1,TRBV2,ASSELEAEAF
9,TRBJ1-2,TRBV6-4,ASSGRGFFT
12,TRBJ2-5,TRBV7-9,ASSFTLSEETQY
13,TRBJ1-1,TRBV5-6,ASSLGDSMNTEAF
16,TRBJ2-2,TRBV5-1,ASSLGVIDRGRTGELF
10,TRBJ2-7,TRBV5-5,ASTGGPYEQY
11,TRBJ1-5,TRBV27,ASSWTNNQPQH
12,TRBJ2-1,TRBV5-1,ASSSSGTYNEQF
15,TRBJ2-7,TRBV6-1,ASSGGVPFDPFYEQY
13,TRBJ1-2,TRBV6-4,ASSDSRRVGDGYT
11,TRBJ2-5,TRBV7-7,ASRPQGAETQY
11,TRBJ1-1,TRBV2,ASRPGQVTEAF
13,TRBJ1-1,TRBV6-5,ASSPVQVLNTEAF
12,TRBJ2-7,TRBV6-5,AGKPGTATYEQY